Described below is a single TCR beta chain sequence and its context. The antigen remains unidentified. This CDR3 is 16 amino acids long. Per germline, CDR1 SGHVS and CDR2 FNYEAQ. The trim removed 0 bases at V and 6 bases at J, leaving 7 bases unmatched. The PCR ran on 60 Vbeta and 13 Jbeta primers. Generated by immunoSEQ multiplex PCR, the TCRdb table keeps only in-frame clones and is missing some. This sample's clone table lists tens of thousands of clones. The sample comes from a study of cytomegalovirus exposure and HLA in healthy donors. Study-level results: An assumption of roughly uniform sequencing depth across donors underlay the presence/absence analyses. When a later analysis was performed, an Asian-associated ancestry cluster reportedly had fewer N-insertions than the roughly 730-donor mean.

The rearrangement joins TRBV7-6 to TRBJ2-7; 11 bases line up with TRBD1. Sequencing used PBMCs. This TCR derives from a male donor in good health and CMV-seropositive. In DNA, the CDR3 is TGTGCCAGCAGCTTAGCCAGCGGACAGGGGGCTATCGAGCAGTACTTC. Translating gives CASSLASGQGAIEQYF.